This T cell receptor (beta chain) stems from a study of blood T cell repertoires in COVID-19. Study background: Nucleic acid was either cDNA or gDNA, and it came from T cells, B-cell-depleted T cells, or PBMCs.

CDR3 length: 12 residues. Per germline, CDR1 SEHNR and CDR2 FQNEAQ (reference sequence). The V gene lost 6 bases and the J gene lost 13 bases, with 15 bases spanning the gap. Only in-frame clones appear in the TCRdb table, and some are missing; sequencing was by immunoSEQ multiplex PCR. The table has about 190,000 clones, around 85% seen once. Sequencing used peripheral blood. The TCR was taken from a man aged 25 to 40 with acute or convalescent COVID-19. The rearrangement joins TRBV7-9 to TRBJ2-2; TRBD2 is a possible D gene (5 bases). For the CDR3, the DNA is TGTGCCAGCAGTTTTAAGGACCGGGGGCTGTTTTTT. Translating it yields CASSFKDRGLFF.